This is a list of T cell receptor beta chains from one sample in a study of cytomegalovirus exposure and HLA in healthy donors. This table comes from immunoSEQ multiplex PCR, and its TCRdb copy is limited to in-frame clones, with some not included. The table has about 57,000 clones, 65% to 85% seen once; the top ten hold roughly 3%. Sequencing used PBMCs. Every receptor here comes from a woman under 40 in good health and CMV-seronegative. CDR3s include the opening cysteine and the closing phenylalanine or tryptophan. D genes are given only for firm matches. The size of a clone is reported for some rows only, either as once, few or many, or as a class for expanded clones.

j_call v_call d_call clone_size cdr3_nt cdr3_aa
TRBJ1-5 TRBV6-6 NA NA TGTGCCAGCAGACAGGGACCCCTTAGCAATCAGCCCCAGCATTTT CASRQGPLSNQPQHF
TRBJ1-3 TRBV2 NA NA TGTGCCAGCAGCGCAACAGAAAGTGGAAACACCATATATTTT CASSATESGNTIYF
TRBJ2-3 TRBV27 NA NA TGTGCCAGCAGTCCGATGAGGGCAGATACGCAGTATTTT CASSPMRADTQYF
TRBJ1-3 TRBV6-1 NA NA TGTGCCAGCAGTGACGCCCGAGGGGGAGGGAAGCGGTCTGGAAACACCATATATTTT CASSDARGGGKRSGNTIYF
TRBJ1-5 TRBV6-1 NA NA TGTGCCAGCAGTGAAGCGAGGACAGTTTATAGCAATCAGCCCCAGCATTTT CASSEARTVYSNQPQHF
TRBJ2-6 TRBV4-3 TRBD1 NA TGCGCCAGCACCGCCGAGACAGGGTCCGTTGGGGCCAACGTCCTGACTTTC CASTAETGSVGANVLTF
TRBJ2-5 TRBV28 NA NA TGTGCCAGCAGTTTGCCGGTCCAAGAGACCCAGTACTTC CASSLPVQETQYF
TRBJ2-2 TRBV27 NA few TGTGCCAGCAGTTCCCAGCCAGGCGCGGGCACCGGGGAGCTGTTTTTT CASSSQPGAGTGELFF
TRBJ2-5 TRBV5-1 NA NA TGCGCCAGCAGCTCCACGGGGTCAGAGACCCAGTACTTC CASSSTGSETQYF
TRBJ1-6 TRBV6-6 TRBD1 NA TGTGCCAGCAGTACAGGGGCTCCAAGAGATTCACCCCTCCACTTT CASSTGAPRDSPLHF
TRBJ1-2 TRBV6-1 NA once TGTGCCAGCTCACCTGGGGCCTCTAACTATGGCTACACCTTC CASSPGASNYGYTF
TRBJ2-1 TRBV5-8 NA NA TGTGCCAGCAGCTTGGATGGGGCCGACAGGTTCTTC CASSLDGADRFF
TRBJ1-2 TRBV7-9 NA NA TGTGCCAGCAGCACGACAGCGCCTTATGGCTACACCTTC CASSTTAPYGYTF
TRBJ1-1 TRBV9 NA NA TGTGCCAGCAGGCGGACAGCCAACACTGAAGCTTTCTTT CASRRTANTEAFF
TRBJ1-1 TRBV5-1 NA NA TGCGCCAGCAGCCCGTCCGGGACTCGGGGCGGGAACACTGAAGCTTTCTTT CASSPSGTRGGNTEAFF
TRBJ2-2 TRBV15 NA NA TGTGCCACCAGCAGGCTCCACCGACAGGCGAACACCGGGGAGCTGTTTTTT CATSRLHRQANTGELFF
TRBJ2-1 TRBV9 TRBD2 NA TGTGCCAGCAGCGGGGGTGCTAGCGGGAGGGGTGAGCAGTTCTTC CASSGGASGRGEQFF
TRBJ1-5 TRBV2 TRBD1 NA TGTGCCAGCAGTGAAGGACAGGGAATAAATCAGCCCCAGCATTTT CASSEGQGINQPQHF
TRBJ2-5 TRBV5-1 TRBD1 NA TGCGCCAGCAGCTTTTTAACAGGGGGCGGGGAGACCCAGTACTTC CASSFLTGGGETQYF
TRBJ1-4 TRBV7-2 NA NA TGTGCCAGCAGCCTCTATGGCGGGGGAGGCGAAAAACTGTTTTTT CASSLYGGGGEKLFF
TRBJ1-2 TRBV6-5 NA few TGTGCCAGCACCCACCGAGACAGGCGGGAGAATGGCTACACCTTC CASTHRDRRENGYTF
TRBJ2-6 TRBV30 TRBD2 NA TGTGCCTGGAGTGTACAAGCGGGGAGCACTCTGGGTGCCAACGTCCTGACTTTC CAWSVQAGSTLGANVLTF
TRBJ1-2 TRBV30 NA NA TGTGCCTGGAGTTTAGGCAGAGACTTTGGCTACACCTTC CAWSLGRDFGYTF
TRBJ2-3 TRBV27 TRBD1 NA TGTGCCAGCAGTTTTCTGGGACAGGACCGGGATACGCAGTATTTT CASSFLGQDRDTQYF
TRBJ1-3 TRBV19 NA few TGTGCCAGTAGTATAGTCCGGGGCTCTGGAAACACCATATATTTT CASSIVRGSGNTIYF
TRBJ1-1 TRBV5-1 NA few TGCGCCAGCAGCAGGGGGAGGGACACTGAAGCTTTCTTT CASSRGRDTEAFF
TRBJ2-3 TRBV4-3 TRBD1 NA TGCGCCAGCAGCCGGGGACAGGGGGCAGATACGCAGTATTTT CASSRGQGADTQYF
TRBJ2-5 TRBV9 NA NA TGTGCCAGCAGCGTAGGACAGAAAGAGACCCAGTACTTC CASSVGQKETQYF